This entry is about one T cell receptor beta chain. Trimming cost V 4 bases and J 4 bases; bases outside gene matches: 11. CDR1 is GTSNPN and CDR2 is SVGIG in the germline V gene (reference sequence). The CDR3 extends over 15 amino acids. The data were taken from a study of blood T cell repertoires in COVID-19. Study overall: COVID-19 samples from acute and convalescent phases originated in the United States, Italy and Spain.

Authors' analysis steps: Quantification of nucleated cells was approximated via reference gene primer amplification. Some clones are missing from TCRdb's copy, which holds only in-frame ones; the method was immunoSEQ multiplex PCR. V and J calls and clone size are given by that table; D and trimming were obtained from the DNA. The sample includes 120,000 to 150,000 clones, 70% to 80% seen only once; the top ten take around 16%. This clonotype was obtained from a man aged 45 to 65 with acute or convalescent COVID-19. This chain connects TRBV30 to TRBJ2-5, with 8 bases fitting TRBD2. The source material was peripheral blood. CDR3 sequence: CAWMPFGGAGETQYF. The CDR3 DNA reads as TGTGCCTGGATGCCCTTCGGGGGGGCCGGAGAGACCCAGTACTTC.